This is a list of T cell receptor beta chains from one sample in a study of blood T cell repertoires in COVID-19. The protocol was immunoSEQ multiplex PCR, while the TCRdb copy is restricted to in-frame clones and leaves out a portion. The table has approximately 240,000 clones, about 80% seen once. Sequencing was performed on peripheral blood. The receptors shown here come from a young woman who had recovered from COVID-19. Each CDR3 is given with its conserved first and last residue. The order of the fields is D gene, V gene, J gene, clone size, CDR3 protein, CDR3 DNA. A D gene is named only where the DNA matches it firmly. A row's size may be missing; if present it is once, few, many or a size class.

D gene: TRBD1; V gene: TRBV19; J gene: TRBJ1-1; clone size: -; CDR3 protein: CASRSTRDRTTEAFF; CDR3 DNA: TGTGCCAGTAGAAGTACTCGGGACAGGACAACTGAAGCTTTCTTT
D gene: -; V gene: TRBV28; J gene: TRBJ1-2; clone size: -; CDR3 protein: CASSLFVGEYGYTF; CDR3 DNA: TGTGCCAGCAGTTTGTTCGTCGGGGAGTACGGCTACACCTTC
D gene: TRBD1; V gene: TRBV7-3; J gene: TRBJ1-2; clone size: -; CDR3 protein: CASSPDRDNGYTF; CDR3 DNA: TGTGCCAGCAGCCCAGACAGGGATAATGGCTACACCTTC
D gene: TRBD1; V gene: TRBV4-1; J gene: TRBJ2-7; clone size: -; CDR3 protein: CASSQDDRGYEQYF; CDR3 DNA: TGCGCCAGCAGCCAAGACGACAGGGGCTACGAGCAGTACTTC
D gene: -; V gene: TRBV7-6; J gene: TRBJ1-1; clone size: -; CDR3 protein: CASSLNRGSTEAFF; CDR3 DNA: TGTGCCAGCAGCTTAAATCGGGGTAGCACTGAAGCTTTCTTT
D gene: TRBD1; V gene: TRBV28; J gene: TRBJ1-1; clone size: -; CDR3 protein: CASRTPRGPNTEAFF; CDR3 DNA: TGTGCCAGCCGAACTCCCAGGGGGCCCAACACTGAAGCTTTCTTT
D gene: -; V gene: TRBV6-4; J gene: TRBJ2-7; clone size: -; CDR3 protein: CASTGELITNYEQYF; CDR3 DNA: TGTGCCAGCACCGGAGAGCTAATAACCAACTACGAGCAGTACTTC
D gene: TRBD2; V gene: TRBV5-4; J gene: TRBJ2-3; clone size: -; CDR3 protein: CASSFPLAGGPDTQYF; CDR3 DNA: TGTGCCAGCAGCTTCCCACTAGCGGGAGGGCCGGATACGCAGTATTTT
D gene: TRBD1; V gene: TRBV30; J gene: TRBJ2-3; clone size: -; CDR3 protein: CAWRSQQGGTDTQYF; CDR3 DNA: TGTGCCTGGAGATCCCAACAGGGGGGCACAGATACGCAGTATTTT
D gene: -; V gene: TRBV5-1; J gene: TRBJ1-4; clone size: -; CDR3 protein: CASSAVPGEQGGEKLFF; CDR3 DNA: TGCGCCAGCAGCGCGGTACCCGGGGAACAGGGTGGTGAAAAACTGTTTTTT
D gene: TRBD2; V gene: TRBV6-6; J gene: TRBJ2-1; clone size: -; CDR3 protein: CASKGALAGTYNEQFF; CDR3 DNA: TGTGCCAGCAAGGGGGCACTAGCGGGAACCTACAATGAGCAGTTCTTC
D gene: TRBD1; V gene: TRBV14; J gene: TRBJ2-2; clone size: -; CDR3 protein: CASSLWTGPSNTGELFF; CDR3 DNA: TGTGCCAGCAGCCTCTGGACAGGGCCATCGAACACCGGGGAGCTGTTTTTT
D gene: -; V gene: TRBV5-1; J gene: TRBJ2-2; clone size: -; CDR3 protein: CASSLFMSTNTGELFF; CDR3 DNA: TGCGCCAGCAGCTTGTTTATGAGTACGAACACCGGGGAGCTGTTTTTT
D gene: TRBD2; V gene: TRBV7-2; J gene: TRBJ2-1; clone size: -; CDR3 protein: CASSIIAGGYNEQFF; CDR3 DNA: TGTGCCAGCAGTATCATAGCGGGAGGTTACAATGAGCAGTTCTTC
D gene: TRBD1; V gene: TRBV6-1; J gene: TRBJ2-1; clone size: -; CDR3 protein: CASSEQRAGGGEQFF; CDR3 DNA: TGTGCCAGCAGTGAACAGAGGGCAGGGGGCGGTGAGCAGTTCTTC
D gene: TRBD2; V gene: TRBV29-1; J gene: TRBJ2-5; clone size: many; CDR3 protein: CSVVLAGAGETQYF; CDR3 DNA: TGCAGCGTCGTTTTAGCGGGAGCAGGCGAGACCCAGTACTTC
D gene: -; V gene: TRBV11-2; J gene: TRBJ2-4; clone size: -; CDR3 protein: CASSFGRSSVVAKNIQYF; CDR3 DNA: TGTGCCAGCAGCTTCGGCAGGTCCTCGGTAGTAGCCAAAAACATTCAGTACTTC
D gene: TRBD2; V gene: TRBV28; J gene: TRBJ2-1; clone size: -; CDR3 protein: CASSEAGLAGVNEQFF; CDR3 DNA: TGTGCCAGCAGTGAGGCGGGACTAGCGGGGGTAAATGAGCAGTTCTTC
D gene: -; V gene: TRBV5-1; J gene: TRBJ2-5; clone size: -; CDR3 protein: CASSLHTKQETQYF; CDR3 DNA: TGCGCCAGCAGCTTGCACACAAAACAAGAGACCCAGTACTTC
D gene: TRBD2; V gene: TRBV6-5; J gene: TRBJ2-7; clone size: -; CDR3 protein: CASSAGLGGAYEQYF; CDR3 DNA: TGTGCCAGCAGCGCGGGACTAGGGGGGGCCTACGAGCAGTACTTC
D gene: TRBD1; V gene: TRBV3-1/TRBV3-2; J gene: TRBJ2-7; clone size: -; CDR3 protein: CASSFHRGIYEQYF; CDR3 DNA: TGTGCCAGCAGCTTCCACAGGGGGATCTACGAGCAGTACTTC
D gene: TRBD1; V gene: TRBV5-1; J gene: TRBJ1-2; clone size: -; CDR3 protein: CASSSVGQGAQKYGYTF; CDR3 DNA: TGCGCCAGCAGCTCGGTCGGACAGGGGGCGCAAAAATATGGCTACACCTTC
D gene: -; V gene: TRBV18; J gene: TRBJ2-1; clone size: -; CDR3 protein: CASSPRLESSYNEQFF; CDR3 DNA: TGTGCCAGCTCACCAAGACTAGAGAGCTCCTACAATGAGCAGTTCTTC
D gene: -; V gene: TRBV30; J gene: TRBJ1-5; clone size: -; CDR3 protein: CAWSRGLNQPQHF; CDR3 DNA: TGTGCCTGGAGTCGAGGTCTAAATCAGCCCCAGCATTTT
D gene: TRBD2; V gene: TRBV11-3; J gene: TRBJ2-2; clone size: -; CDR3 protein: CASSPPGGRNTGELFF; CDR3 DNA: TGTGCCAGCAGCCCCCCGGGGGGGAGGAACACCGGGGAGCTGTTTTTT
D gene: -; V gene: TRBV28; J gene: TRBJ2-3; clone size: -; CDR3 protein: CASSPTARWAGGTDTQYF; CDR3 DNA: TGTGCCAGCAGCCCCACGGCCAGATGGGCAGGGGGCACAGATACGCAGTATTTT
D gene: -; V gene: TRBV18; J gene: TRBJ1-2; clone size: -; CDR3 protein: CASSPGGAGTPF; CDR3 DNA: TGTGCCAGCTCACCAGGAGGGGCAGGGACCCCCTTC
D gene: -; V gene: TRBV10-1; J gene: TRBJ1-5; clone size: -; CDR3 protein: CASSESNLGPQHF; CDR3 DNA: TGCGCCAGCAGTGAGTCGAATCTCGGGCCCCAGCATTTT
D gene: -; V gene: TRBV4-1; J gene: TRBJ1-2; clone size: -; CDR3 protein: CASSHRTAESYGYTF; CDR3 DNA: TGCGCCAGCAGCCATCGGACAGCCGAATCCTATGGCTACACCTTC
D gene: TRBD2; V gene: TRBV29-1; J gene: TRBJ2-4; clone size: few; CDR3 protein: CSVRRASGDIQYF; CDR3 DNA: TGCAGCGTAAGAAGGGCTAGCGGGGACATTCAGTACTTC
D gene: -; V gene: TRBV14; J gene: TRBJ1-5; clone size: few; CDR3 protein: CASSLGGHSNQPQHF; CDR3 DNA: TGTGCCAGCAGCCTCGGAGGTCATAGCAATCAGCCCCAGCATTTT
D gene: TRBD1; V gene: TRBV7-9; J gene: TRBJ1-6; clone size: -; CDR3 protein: CASSLPGQGNSPLHF; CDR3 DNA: TGTGCCAGCAGCTTACCGGGACAGGGGAATTCACCCCTCCACTTT
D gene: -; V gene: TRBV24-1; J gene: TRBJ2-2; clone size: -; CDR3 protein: CATSDLGTSPVTGELFF; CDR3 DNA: TGTGCCACCAGTGATTTGGGGACTTCCCCGGTGACCGGGGAGCTGTTTTTT
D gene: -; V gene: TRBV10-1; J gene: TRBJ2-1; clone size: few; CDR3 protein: CASGRTYNEQFF; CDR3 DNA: TGCGCCAGCGGGAGGACCTACAATGAGCAGTTCTTC
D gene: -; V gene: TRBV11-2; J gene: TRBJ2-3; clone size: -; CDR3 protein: CASSLITSTDTQYF; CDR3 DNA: TGTGCCAGCAGCTTAATAACTAGCACAGATACGCAGTATTTT
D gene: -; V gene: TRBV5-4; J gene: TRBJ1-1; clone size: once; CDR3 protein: CASSLDRRNTEAFF; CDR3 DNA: TGTGCCAGCAGCTTGGACAGGCGGAACACTGAAGCTTTCTTT
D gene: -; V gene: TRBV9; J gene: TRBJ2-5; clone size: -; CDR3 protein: CASSVGGGDETQYF; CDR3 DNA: TGTGCCAGCAGCGTAGGGGGCGGGGATGAGACCCAGTACTTC
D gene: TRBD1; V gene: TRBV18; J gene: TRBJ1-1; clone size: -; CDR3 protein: CASSKSVWDRPTEAFF; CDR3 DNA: TGTGCCAGCTCCAAAAGCGTTTGGGACAGGCCGACTGAAGCTTTCTTT
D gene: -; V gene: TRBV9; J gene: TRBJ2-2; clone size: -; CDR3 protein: CASNGYTGELFF; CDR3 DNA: TGTGCCAGCAACGGGTACACCGGGGAGCTGTTTTTT
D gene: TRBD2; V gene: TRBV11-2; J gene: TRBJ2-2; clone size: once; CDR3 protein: CASSPGLAGGSNTGELFF; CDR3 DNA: TGTGCCAGCAGCCCGGGACTAGCGGGAGGTTCGAACACCGGGGAGCTGTTTTTT
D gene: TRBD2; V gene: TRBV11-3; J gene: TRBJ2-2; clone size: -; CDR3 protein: CASSSAGKRGTGELFF; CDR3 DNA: TGTGCCAGCAGCTCAGCGGGAAAACGGGGGACCGGGGAGCTGTTTTTT
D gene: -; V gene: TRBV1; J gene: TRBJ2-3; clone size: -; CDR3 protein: CTSSQESGLAPDTQYF; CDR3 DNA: TGCACCAGCAGCCAAGAATCAGGACTAGCACCCGATACGCAGTATTTT
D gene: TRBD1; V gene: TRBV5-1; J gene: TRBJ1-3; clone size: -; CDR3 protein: CASSLGTGGNTIYF; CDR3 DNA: TGCGCCAGCAGCCTTGGGACAGGTGGGAACACCATATATTTT
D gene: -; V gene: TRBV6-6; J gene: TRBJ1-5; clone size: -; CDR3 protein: CASSPPAQSNQPQHF; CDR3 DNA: TGTGCCAGCAGTCCCCCGGCACAGAGCAATCAGCCCCAGCATTTT
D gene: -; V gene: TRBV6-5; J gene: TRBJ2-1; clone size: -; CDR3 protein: CASIQQNNEQFF; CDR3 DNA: TGTGCCAGCATTCAACAAAACAATGAGCAGTTCTTC
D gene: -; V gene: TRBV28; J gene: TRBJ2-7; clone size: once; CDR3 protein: CASSLSGRNYEQYF; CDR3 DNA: TGTGCCAGCAGTTTGAGCGGCAGGAACTACGAGCAGTACTTC
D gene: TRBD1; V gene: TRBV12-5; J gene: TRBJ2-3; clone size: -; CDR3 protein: CASGFGQGETDTQYF; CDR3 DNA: TGTGCTAGTGGTTTCGGACAGGGGGAGACAGATACGCAGTATTTT
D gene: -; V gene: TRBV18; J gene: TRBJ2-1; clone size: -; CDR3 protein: CASSPPIGGGTEQFF; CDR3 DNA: TGTGCCAGCTCACCACCCATTGGGGGAGGTACTGAGCAGTTCTTC
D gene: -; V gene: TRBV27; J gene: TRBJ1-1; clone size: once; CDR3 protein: CASSFSTGLRTEAFF; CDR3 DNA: TGTGCCAGCAGTTTTTCTACAGGTTTGAGGACTGAAGCTTTCTTT
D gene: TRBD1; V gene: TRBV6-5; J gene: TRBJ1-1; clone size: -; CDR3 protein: CASSSPGGDTEAFF; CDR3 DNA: TGTGCCAGCAGTTCCCCAGGGGGAGACACTGAAGCTTTCTTT
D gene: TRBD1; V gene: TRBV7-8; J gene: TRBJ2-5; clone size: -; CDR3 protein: CASSHRGETQYF; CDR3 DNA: TGTGCCAGCAGCCACAGGGGAGAGACCCAGTACTTC
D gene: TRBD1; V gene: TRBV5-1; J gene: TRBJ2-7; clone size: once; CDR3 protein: CASSVRTGDHEQYF; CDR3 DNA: TGCGCCAGCAGCGTCCGGACAGGGGACCACGAGCAGTACTTC
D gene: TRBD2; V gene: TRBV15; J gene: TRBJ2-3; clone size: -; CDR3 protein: CATSRGDLGDTQYF; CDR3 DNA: TGTGCCACCAGCCGGGGGGACCTAGGAGATACGCAGTATTTT